This T cell receptor (beta chain) was obtained from a study of blood T cells in healthy people across ages. The trim removed 0 bases at V and 8 bases at J, leaving 5 bases unmatched. CDR3 length: 14 amino acids. Germline V CDR1 and CDR2: KGHDR, SFDVKD. The study's findings and limits: What prevented conclusive comparison of naive and antigen-experienced cells was that PBMCs were unsorted.

For this clonotype: What it recognizes is unknown.

Using a J-beta primer mix together with a sample-barcoded 5' primer, a second PCR was run for roughly 6 to 12 cycles. TCRdb recomputed calls from the 5' RACE reads with MiXCR, one row per CDR3 protein. Among roughly 1,800,000 distinct CDR3 sequences listed, about 50% were seen once. Material for sequencing was blood. The V call is TRBV24-1, the J call TRBJ1-2; 7 bases agree with TRBD1. The sequence was obtained from a woman aged 40 to 55 in good health. CDR3 coding DNA: TGTGCCACCAGTGATTTGAGGGGGCCAGAAGGCTACACCTTC. Translation: CATSDLRGPEGYTF.